These 18 T cell receptor beta chains were all obtained from the same sample, sequenced in a study of T-cell memory formation after mild COVID-19. A single record per CDR3 protein comes from TCRdb applying MiXCR to the 5' RACE reads. This table holds over 300,000 distinct CDR3 sequences, 20% to 25% found once. The specimen sequenced was PBMCs or a T cell subset sorted from them (not recorded which). These receptors all stem from a man younger than 35 who had mild COVID-19 (a few samples of this study predate the infection). Cell type and time point are not known.

The chain combines TRBV11-2 with TRBJ2-1, with D unclear. Germline V gene lookup returns CDR1 SGHAT and CDR2 FQNNGV. This CDR3 comprises 11 residues. V dropped 5 bases and J dropped 12 bases, with 11 bases sitting between them. For the CDR3, the DNA is TGTGCCAGCAGCCGGACGTACGGGCAGTTCTTC. Translated: CASSRTYGQFF.

This clonotype was counted many times. The chain couples TRBV5-6 to TRBJ1-5, with 8 nucleotides matching TRBD1. Trimming at V came to 1 base and at J to 5 bases, leaving 2 bases not matched to a gene. Germline V gene lookup returns CDR1 SGHDT and CDR2 YYEEEE. The CDR3 consists of 14 residues. The CDR3 sequence: CASSLSGGDQPQHF. CDR3 DNA: TGTGCCAGCAGCTTGTCAGGGGGCGATCAGCCCCAGCATTTT.

This clonotype occurred a few times. This chain joins TRBV5-8 and TRBJ1-2; D ambiguous. The CDR3 sequence is 14 residues long. V was cut by 4 bases and J by 8 bases, with 18 bases left in between. Germline CDR1 is SGHTS and CDR2 is YDEGEE. The CDR3 region has the DNA TGTGCCAGCAGCGCGTTAGAGGTGACGGAAGGCTACACCTTC. This sequence encodes CASSALEVTEGYTF.

V usage is TRBV9 and J usage is TRBJ1-1; tentatively, D is TRBD1 (6 bases). CDR1 and CDR2 from the germline V gene are SGDLS and YYNGEE. The CDR3 sequence is 13 residues long. Trimming left V 0 bases short and J 5 bases short, with 8 bases between. CDR3 protein: CASSVAGDTEAFF. Written as DNA, the CDR3 is TGTGCCAGCAGCGTAGCAGGGGATACTGAAGCTTTCTTT.

This clonotype was seen a few times. This chain joins TRBV4-3 and TRBJ2-4; D is tentatively TRBD1 or TRBD2 (5 bases each). Germline assignment: CDR1 LGHNA and CDR2 YSLEER. CDR3 length: 20 residues. V was pared by 0 bases and J by 9 bases, with 30 bases between. CDR3 sequence reads: CASSQDRSVYWDGRGSIQYF. The CDR3 coding sequence is TGCGCCAGCAGCCAAGATAGATCGGTCTATTGGGACGGTAGAGGTAGCATTCAGTACTTC.

In its sample, this clonotype was seen many times. The chain links TRBV5-1 to TRBJ2-5, with 8 bases fitting TRBD2. The CDR3 consists of 14 residues. CDR1 is SGHRS, CDR2 YFSETQ, per germline. V lost 0 bases and J lost 3; bases outside the gene matches: 1. CDR3 protein: CASSLVGGEETQYF. CDR3 nucleotide sequence: TGCGCCAGCAGCTTGGTCGGGGGGGAAGAGACCCAGTACTTC.

This clonotype was picked up a small number of times. The rearrangement joins TRBV10-3 to TRBJ2-1; D is perhaps TRBD1 (6 bases). This CDR3 is 13 amino acids long. Germline-derived CDR1 and CDR2 are ENHRY and SYGVKD. Trimming removed 2 bases from V and 10 bases from J, with 12 bases in between. The CDR3 here is CAISEPRQVEQFF. DNA of the CDR3: TGTGCCATCAGTGAGCCCAGACAGGTAGAGCAGTTCTTC.

This clonotype was seen only a few times. This sequence joins TRBV7-3 and TRBJ2-3, with 13 bases identical to TRBD2. Germline V gives CDR1 SGHTA, CDR2 FQGTGA. Trimming removed 5 bases from V and 5 bases from J; junction bases left unmatched: 7. This CDR3 contains 16 residues. As DNA, the CDR3 is TGTGCCAGCAGCGCCACTAGCGGGGGGGCATTAGATACGCAGTATTTT. Its translation is CASSATSGGALDTQYF.

This clonotype was observed at least ten times. The junction and the germline gene differ at one end; a read error may be behind it. V is TRBV29-1 and J is TRBJ1-1; maybe TRBD1 (5 bases). The CDR3 consists of 11 residues. Germline CDR1 and CDR2: SQVTM and ANQGSEA. The CDR3 sequence is CTGLRNTEAFF. CDR3 coding DNA: TGTACAGGTCTGAGGAACACTGAAGCTTTCTTT. Based on the CDR3 plus reference TRBV29-1 and TRBJ1-1, the full variable domain is SAVISQKPSRDICQRGTSLTIQCQVDSQVTMMFWYRQQPGQSLTLIATANQGSEATYESGFVIDKFPISRPNLTFSTLTVSNMSPEDSSIYLCTGLRNTEAFFGQGTRLTVV.

This clonotype was found a few times. The V gene is TRBV18, the J gene TRBJ2-7; 11 bases line up with TRBD1. V lost 6 bases and J lost 1; bases outside the gene matches: 8. Germline values: CDR1 KGHSH, CDR2 LQKENI. The CDR3 is 16 amino acids. The CDR3 DNA follows: TGTGCCAGCTCCCGGGGACAGGGGGTTTCATCCTACGAGCAGTACTTC. Its translation: CASSRGQGVSSYEQYF.

The chain recombines TRBV5-4 with TRBJ2-1; D not resolved. With 1 base removed from V and 1 base from J, the gap between germline ends came to 9 bases. The V gene's germline CDR1 is SGHNT and CDR2 YYREEE (reference sequence). The CDR3 extends over 15 amino acids. The CDR3 DNA is TGTGCCAGCAGCTTGACTGACTCTTCCTACAATGAGCAGTTCTTC. Translation gives CASSLTDSSYNEQFF.

This clonotype was counted between two and nine times. The chain is built from TRBV4-2 and TRBJ2-1; D might be TRBD1 (5 bases). CDR1 is LGHNA, CDR2 YNFKEQ, per germline. This CDR3 is built from 13 residues. Trimming removed 3 bases from V and 10 bases from J, with 13 bases in between. CDR3 sequence: CASSQMTEGEQFF. CDR3 bases: TGTGCCAGCAGCCAGATGACAGAAGGAGAGCAGTTCTTC.

The chain joins TRBV6-5 to TRBJ2-1; D is ambiguous. The V and J ends lost 2 bases and 0 bases respectively, with 8 bases between them. The germline gives CDR1 MNHEY, CDR2 SVGAGI. CDR3 length: 15 amino acids. As DNA, the CDR3 is TGTGCCAGCAGTTACGGGGAAAGCTCCTACAATGAGCAGTTCTTC. Translating gives CASSYGESSYNEQFF.

This chain links TRBV20-1 with TRBJ1-3; 10 nucleotides match TRBD1. V lost 6 bases and J lost 4; bases outside the gene matches: 6. The germline V gene encodes CDR1 DFQATT and CDR2 SNEGSKA (reference sequence). CDR3 length equals 14 residues. CDR3 in amino acids: CSAPDRGIGNTIYF. The CDR3 region has the DNA TGCAGTGCCCCGGACAGGGGGATCGGAAACACCATATATTTT.

The rearrangement links TRBV9 to TRBJ1-6; no clear D gene. V dropped 3 bases and J dropped 5 bases, with 15 bases sitting between them. The length of the CDR3 is 16 residues. Germline V gene data show CDR1 as SGDLS and CDR2 as YYNGEE. Written as DNA, the CDR3 is TGTGCCAGCAGCGGACCCCCCGGGGTGAATAATTCACCCCTCCACTTT. Its protein is CASSGPPGVNNSPLHF.

This clonotype was seen at least ten times. This rearrangement joins TRBV5-5 to TRBJ1-4; D gene uncertain. V was shortened by 1 base and J by 3 bases, with 7 bases between the two germline ends. CDR1 is SGHKS, CDR2 YYEKEE, per germline (reference sequence). This CDR3 is 14 amino acids long. The CDR3 loop reads CASSLRSSNEKLFF. CDR3 in DNA: TGTGCCAGCAGCTTGAGGAGTTCTAATGAAAAACTGTTTTTT. The variable domain in full, completed from reference TRBV5-5 and TRBJ1-4, reads DAGVTQSPTHLIKTRGQQVTLRCSPISGHKSVSWYQQVLGQGPQFIFQYYEKEERGRGNFPDRFSARQFPNYSSELNVNALLLGDSALYLCASSLRSSNEKLFFGSGTQLSVL.

The chain uses TRBV18 and TRBJ2-2; the D gene is possibly TRBD1 (6 bases). From germline, CDR1 is KGHSH and CDR2 LQKENI. CDR3 length: 15 amino acids. V lost 3 bases and J 5 bases, leaving 13 bases between the germline ends. The CDR3 bases are TGTGCCAGCTCACCGCTAGGACAGTCGACCGGGGAGCTGTTTTTT. It translates to CASSPLGQSTGELFF.

This clonotype came up a few times. The chain employs TRBV19 and TRBJ2-5, with D perhaps TRBD1 or TRBD2 (7 bases each). Trimming pared 6 bases from V and 1 base from J, leaving 15 bases between. Germline-derived CDR1 and CDR2 are LNHDA and SQIVND (reference sequence). The CDR3 is 15 amino acids. In DNA form, the CDR3 reads TGTGCCAGTAGGACAAGGGAGGGGGCCCAAGAGACCCAGTACTTC. Protein product: CASRTREGAQETQYF. Full variable domain (remainder filled in from reference TRBV19 and TRBJ2-5): DGGITQSPKYLFRKEGQNVTLSCEQNLNHDAMYWYRQDPGQGLRLIYYSQIVNDFQKGDIAEGYSVSREKKESFPLTVTSAQKNPTAFYLCASRTREGAQETQYFGPGTRLLVL.